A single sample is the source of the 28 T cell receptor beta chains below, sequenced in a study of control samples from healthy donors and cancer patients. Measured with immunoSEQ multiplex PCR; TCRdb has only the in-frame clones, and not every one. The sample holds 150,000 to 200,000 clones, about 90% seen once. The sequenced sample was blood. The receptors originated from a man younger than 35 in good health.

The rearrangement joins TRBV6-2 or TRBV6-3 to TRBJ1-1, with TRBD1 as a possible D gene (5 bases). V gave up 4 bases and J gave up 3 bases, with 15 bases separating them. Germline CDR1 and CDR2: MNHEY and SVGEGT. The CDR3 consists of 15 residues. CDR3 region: CASSSLPTVHTEAFF. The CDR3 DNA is TGTGCCAGCAGTTCACTACCGACAGTCCACACTGAAGCTTTCTTT.

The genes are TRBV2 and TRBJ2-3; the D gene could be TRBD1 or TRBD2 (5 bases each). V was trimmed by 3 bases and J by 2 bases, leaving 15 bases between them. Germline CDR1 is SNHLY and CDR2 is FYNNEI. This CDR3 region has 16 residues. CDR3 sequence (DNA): TGTGCCAGCAGTGAGGGACGGTCCTACTACACAGATACGCAGTATTTT. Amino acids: CASSEGRSYYTDTQYF.

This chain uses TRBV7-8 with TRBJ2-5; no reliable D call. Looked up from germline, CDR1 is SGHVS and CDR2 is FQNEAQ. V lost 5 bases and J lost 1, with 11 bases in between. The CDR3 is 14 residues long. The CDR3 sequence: CASSPNRAQETQYF. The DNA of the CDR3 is TGTGCCAGCAGCCCAAATAGGGCCCAAGAGACCCAGTACTTC.

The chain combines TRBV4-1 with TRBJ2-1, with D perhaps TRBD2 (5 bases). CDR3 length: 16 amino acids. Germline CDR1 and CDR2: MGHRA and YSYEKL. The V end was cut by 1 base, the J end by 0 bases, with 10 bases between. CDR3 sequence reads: CASSQGGYTSYNEQFF. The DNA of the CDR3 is TGCGCCAGCAGCCAAGGCGGGTACACCTCCTACAATGAGCAGTTCTTC.

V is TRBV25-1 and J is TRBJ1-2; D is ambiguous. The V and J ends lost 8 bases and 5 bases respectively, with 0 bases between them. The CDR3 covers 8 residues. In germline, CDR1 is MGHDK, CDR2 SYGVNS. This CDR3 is CASYGYTF. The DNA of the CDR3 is TGTGCCAGCTATGGCTACACCTTC.

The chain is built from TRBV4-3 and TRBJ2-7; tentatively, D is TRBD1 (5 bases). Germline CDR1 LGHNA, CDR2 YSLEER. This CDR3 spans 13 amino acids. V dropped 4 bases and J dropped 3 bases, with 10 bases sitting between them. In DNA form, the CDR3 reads TGCGCCAGCAGCCCTGGGGCCCGCTACGAGCAGTACTTC. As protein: CASSPGARYEQYF.

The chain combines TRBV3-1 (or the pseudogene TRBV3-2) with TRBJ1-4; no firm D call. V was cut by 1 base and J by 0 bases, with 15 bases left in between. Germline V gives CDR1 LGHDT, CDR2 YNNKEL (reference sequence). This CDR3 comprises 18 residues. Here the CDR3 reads CASSQVRSPVSTNEKLFF. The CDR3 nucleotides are TGTGCCAGCAGCCAAGTCCGGTCTCCTGTCTCAACTAATGAAAAACTGTTTTTT.

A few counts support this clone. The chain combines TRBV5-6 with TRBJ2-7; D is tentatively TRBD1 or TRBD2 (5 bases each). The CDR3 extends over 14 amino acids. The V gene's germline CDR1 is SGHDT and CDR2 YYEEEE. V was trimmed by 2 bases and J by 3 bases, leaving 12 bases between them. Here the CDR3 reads CASSLPGPFYEQYF. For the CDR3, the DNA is TGTGCCAGCAGCTTACCGGGACCCTTCTACGAGCAGTACTTC.

The CDR3 nucleotides read TGTGCCAGCAGCTTAGCTGGGGACTATGGCTACACCTTC. Its translation is CASSLAGDYGYTF. This chain links TRBV7-9 with TRBJ1-2; the D is unclear. Trimming removed 0 bases at V and 3 bases at J, with 5 bases between. The germline V gene encodes CDR1 SEHNR and CDR2 FQNEAQ (reference sequence). This CDR3 contains 13 residues.

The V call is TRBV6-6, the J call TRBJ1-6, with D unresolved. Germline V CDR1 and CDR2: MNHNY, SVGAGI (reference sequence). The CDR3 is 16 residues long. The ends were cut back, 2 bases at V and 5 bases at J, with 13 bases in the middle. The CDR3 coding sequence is TGTGCCAGCAGTTACAGAGACGGTTACAATAATTCACCCCTCCACTTT. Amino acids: CASSYRDGYNNSPLHF.

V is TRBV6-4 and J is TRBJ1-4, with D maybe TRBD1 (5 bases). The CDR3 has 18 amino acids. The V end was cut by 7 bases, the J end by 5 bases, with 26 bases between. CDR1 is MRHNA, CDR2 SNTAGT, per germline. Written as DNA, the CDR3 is TGTGCCAGCACCCCTCAGGGACCGACAAAATCTAAAAATGAAAAACTGTTTTTT. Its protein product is CASTPQGPTKSKNEKLFF.

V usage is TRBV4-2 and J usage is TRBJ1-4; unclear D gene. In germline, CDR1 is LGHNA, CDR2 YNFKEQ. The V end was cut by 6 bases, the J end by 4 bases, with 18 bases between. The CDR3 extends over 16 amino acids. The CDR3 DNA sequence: TGTGCCAGCAGACCGAAGGACGGGGAAGATAATGAAAAACTGTTTTTT. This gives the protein CASRPKDGEDNEKLFF.

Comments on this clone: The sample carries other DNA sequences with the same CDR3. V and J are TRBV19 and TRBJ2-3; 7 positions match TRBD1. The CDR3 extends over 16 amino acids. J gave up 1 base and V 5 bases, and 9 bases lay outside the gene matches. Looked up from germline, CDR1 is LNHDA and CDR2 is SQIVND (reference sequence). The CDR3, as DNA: TGTGCCAGTAGTCGGACAGGCTCAGGGGGCACAGATACGCAGTATTTT. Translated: CASSRTGSGGTDTQYF.

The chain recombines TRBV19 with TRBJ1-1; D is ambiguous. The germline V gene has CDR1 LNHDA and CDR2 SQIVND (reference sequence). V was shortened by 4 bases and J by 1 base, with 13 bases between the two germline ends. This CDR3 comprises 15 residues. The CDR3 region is CASSSSAGQNTEAFF. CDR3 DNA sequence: TGTGCCAGTAGTAGCTCAGCTGGTCAGAACACTGAAGCTTTCTTT.

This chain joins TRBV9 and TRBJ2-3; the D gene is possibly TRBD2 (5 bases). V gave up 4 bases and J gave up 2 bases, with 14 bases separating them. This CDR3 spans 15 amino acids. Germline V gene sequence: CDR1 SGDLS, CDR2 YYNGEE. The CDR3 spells CASSPFGGPTDTQYF. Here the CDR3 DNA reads TGTGCCAGCAGCCCATTTGGAGGCCCCACAGATACGCAGTATTTT.

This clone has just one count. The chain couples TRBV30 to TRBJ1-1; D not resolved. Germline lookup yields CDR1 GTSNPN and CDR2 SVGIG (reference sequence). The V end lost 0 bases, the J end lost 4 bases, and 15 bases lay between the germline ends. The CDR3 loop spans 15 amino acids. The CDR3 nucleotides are TGTGCCTGGAGTGTACCCTACAGCTCGGTCACTGAAGCTTTCTTT. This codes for CAWSVPYSSVTEAFF.

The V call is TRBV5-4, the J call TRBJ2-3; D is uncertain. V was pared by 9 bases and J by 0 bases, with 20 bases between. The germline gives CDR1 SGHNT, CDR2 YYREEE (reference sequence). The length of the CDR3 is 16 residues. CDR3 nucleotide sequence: TGTGCCACCACAATAACTTCGGACCACAGCACAGATACGCAGTATTTT. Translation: CATTITSDHSTDTQYF.

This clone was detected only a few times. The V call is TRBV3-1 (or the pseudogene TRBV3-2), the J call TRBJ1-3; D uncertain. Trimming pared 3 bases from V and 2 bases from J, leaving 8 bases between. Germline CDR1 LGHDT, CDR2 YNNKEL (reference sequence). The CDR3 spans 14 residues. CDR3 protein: CASSHPGAGNTIYF. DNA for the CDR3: TGTGCCAGCAGCCACCCCGGGGCTGGAAACACCATATATTTT.

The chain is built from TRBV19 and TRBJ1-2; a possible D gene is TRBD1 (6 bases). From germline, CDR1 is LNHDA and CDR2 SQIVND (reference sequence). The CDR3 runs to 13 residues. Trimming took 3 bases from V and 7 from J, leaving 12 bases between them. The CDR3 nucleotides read TGTGCCAGTAGTATGTCGGGGGCTTCTGGCTACACCTTC. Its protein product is CASSMSGASGYTF.

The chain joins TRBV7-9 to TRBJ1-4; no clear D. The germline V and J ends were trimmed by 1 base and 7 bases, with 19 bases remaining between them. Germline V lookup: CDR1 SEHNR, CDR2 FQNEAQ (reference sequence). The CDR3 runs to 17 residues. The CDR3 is CASSLGLASQRSEKLFF. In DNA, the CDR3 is TGTGCCAGCAGCTTAGGCTTGGCCAGCCAAAGGTCTGAAAAACTGTTTTTT.

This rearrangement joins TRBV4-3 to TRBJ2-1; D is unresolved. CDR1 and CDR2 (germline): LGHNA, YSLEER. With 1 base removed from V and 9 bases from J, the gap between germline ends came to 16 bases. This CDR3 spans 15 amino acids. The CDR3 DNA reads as TGCGCCAGCAGCCAAGGAACGGACGGTTGGGGTGAGCAGTTCTTC. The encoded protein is CASSQGTDGWGEQFF.

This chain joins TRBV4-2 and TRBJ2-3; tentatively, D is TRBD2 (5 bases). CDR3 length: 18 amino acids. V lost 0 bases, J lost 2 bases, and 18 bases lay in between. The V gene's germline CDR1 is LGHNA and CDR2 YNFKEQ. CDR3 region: CASSQDRSSGEFTDTQYF. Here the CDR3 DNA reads TGTGCCAGCAGCCAAGATCGTAGCAGCGGCGAGTTCACAGATACGCAGTATTTT.

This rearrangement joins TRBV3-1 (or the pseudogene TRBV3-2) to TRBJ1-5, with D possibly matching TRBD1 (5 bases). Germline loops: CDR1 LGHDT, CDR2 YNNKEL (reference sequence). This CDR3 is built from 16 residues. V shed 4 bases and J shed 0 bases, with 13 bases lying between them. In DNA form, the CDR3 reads TGTGCCAGCAGCCTAAGTGAGAGGGGTAGCAATCAGCCCCAGCATTTT. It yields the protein CASSLSERGSNQPQHF.

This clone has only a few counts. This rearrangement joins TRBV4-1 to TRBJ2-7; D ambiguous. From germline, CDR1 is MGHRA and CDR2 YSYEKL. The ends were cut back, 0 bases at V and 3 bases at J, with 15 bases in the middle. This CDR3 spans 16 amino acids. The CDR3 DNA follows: TGCGCCAGCAGCCAAGAATTCGGGCGGTTGGGCTACGAGCAGTACTTC. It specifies CASSQEFGRLGYEQYF.

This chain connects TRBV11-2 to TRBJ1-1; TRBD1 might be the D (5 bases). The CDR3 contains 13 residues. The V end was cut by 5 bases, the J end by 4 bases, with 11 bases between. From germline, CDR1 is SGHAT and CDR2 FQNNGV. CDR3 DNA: TGTGCCAGCAGCCCTGGGGCTCGCACTGAAGCTTTCTTT. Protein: CASSPGARTEAFF.

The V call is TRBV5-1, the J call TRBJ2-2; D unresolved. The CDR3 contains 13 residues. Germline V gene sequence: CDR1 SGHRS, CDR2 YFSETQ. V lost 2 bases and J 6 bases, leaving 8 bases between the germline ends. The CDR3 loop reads CASSLLVAGELFF. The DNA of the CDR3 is TGCGCCAGCAGCTTATTAGTGGCCGGGGAGCTGTTTTTT.

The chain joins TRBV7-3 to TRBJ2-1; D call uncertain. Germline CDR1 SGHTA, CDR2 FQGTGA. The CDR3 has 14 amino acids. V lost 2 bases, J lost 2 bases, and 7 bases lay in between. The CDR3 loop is CASSLSATYNEQFF. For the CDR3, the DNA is TGTGCCAGCAGCTTATCGGCTACCTACAATGAGCAGTTCTTC.

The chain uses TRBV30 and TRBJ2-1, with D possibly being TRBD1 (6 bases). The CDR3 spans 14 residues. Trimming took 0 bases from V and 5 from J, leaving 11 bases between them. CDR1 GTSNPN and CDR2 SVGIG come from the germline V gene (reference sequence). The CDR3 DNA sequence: TGTGCCTGGAGTGTACAGGGCGGCGACAATGAGCAGTTCTTC. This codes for CAWSVQGGDNEQFF.